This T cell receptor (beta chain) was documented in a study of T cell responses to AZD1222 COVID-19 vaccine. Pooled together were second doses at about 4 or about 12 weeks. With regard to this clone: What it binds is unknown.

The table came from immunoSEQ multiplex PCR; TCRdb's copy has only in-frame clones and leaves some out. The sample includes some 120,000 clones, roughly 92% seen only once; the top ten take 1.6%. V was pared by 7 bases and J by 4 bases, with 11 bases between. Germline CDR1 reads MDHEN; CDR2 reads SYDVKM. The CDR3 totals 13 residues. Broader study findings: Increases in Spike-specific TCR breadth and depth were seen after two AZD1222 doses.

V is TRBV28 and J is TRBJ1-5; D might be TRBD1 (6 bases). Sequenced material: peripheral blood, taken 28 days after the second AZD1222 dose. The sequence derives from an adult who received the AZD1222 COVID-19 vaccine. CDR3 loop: CASITDRNQPQHF. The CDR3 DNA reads TGTGCCAGCATCACGGACAGAAATCAGCCCCAGCATTTT. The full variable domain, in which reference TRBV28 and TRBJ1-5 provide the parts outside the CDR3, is DVKVTQSSRYLVKRTGEKVFLECVQDMDHENMFWYRQDPGLGLRLIYFSYDVKMKEKGDIPEGYSVSREKKERFSLILESASTNQTSMYLCASITDRNQPQHFGDGTRLSIL.